The rows below give T cell receptor beta chains drawn from one sample of a study of blood T cells in healthy people across ages. TCRdb redid the calling of the 5' RACE reads with MiXCR, one entry per CDR3 protein. The sample lists about 730,000 distinct CDR3 sequences, 35% to 45% occurring once. The sample taken for sequencing was blood. These receptor sequences come from a woman in her fifties or sixties in good health. Both conserved end residues are part of each CDR3. A D gene is named only where the DNA matches it firmly. Where a row states a size, it is once, few, many or the class of an expanded clone; other rows omit it.

TRBV20-1,TRBD2,TRBJ2-2,-,TGCAGTGCTAGATCGGAACTAGCGGGGGGGGAGCTGTTTTTT,CSARSELAGGELFF
TRBV6-5,TRBD1,TRBJ2-7,-,TGTGCCAGCAGTCAGACAGGGGTGTACTCCTACGAGCAGTACTTC,CASSQTGVYSYEQYF
TRBV20-1,-,TRBJ2-5,-,TGCAGTGCTAGAGGAGCCGGGTCTGCGGGGGCCACAGATCAAGAGACCCAGTACTTC,CSARGAGSAGATDQETQYF
TRBV4-2,-,TRBJ2-7,-,TGTGCCAGCAGCCAAGAAGAAGGGAGCTCCTACAATGAGCAGTACTTC,CASSQEEGSSYNEQYF
TRBV7-6,-,TRBJ1-5,-,TGTGCCAGCAGCTTAGGCGGCCGAGGACTCCTAAATCAGCCCCAGCATTTT,CASSLGGRGLLNQPQHF
TRBV27,TRBD2,TRBJ2-7,few,TGTGCCAGCAGTTTACGCCCGACTGGGAGGGAGTACTTC,CASSLRPTGREYF
TRBV5-1,-,TRBJ2-7,once,TGCGCCAGCAGCCCGACTTCCTCTCACACCCTCGGGGGAGCCCAGTACTTC,CASSPTSSHTLGGAQYF
TRBV2,-,TRBJ1-2,few,TGTGCCAGCGCCCAGGGTTATGGCTACACCTTC,CASAQGYGYTF
TRBV20-1,-,TRBJ1-5,-,TGCAGTGGCAGATCAGGGGTTAGCAATCAGCCCCAGCATTTT,CSGRSGVSNQPQHF
TRBV20-1,-,TRBJ2-1,-,TGCAGTGCTAGAGTAGAGATTCTCGAGCAGTTCTTC,CSARVEILEQFF
TRBV7-2,-,TRBJ2-7,-,TGTGCCAGCAGCTACCAGGCCGGGAGCGAGTACGAGCAGTACTTC,CASSYQAGSEYEQYF
TRBV5-1,-,TRBJ1-1,-,TGCGCCAGCAGCTGGGGATCCCGGAACACTGAAGCTTTCTTT,CASSWGSRNTEAFF
TRBV12-3/TRBV12-4,-,TRBJ2-1,many,TGTGCCAGCAGTTGGGTCTCCAATGAGCAGTTCTTC,CASSWVSNEQFF
TRBV12-3/TRBV12-4,-,TRBJ2-4,many,TGTGCCAGCATGGAGAGAGAGATGGACATTCAGTACTTC,CASMEREMDIQYF
TRBV3-1,TRBD2,TRBJ2-1,-,TGTGCCAGCAGCCAGGTTAGCGGGGGGGAGCAGTTCTTC,CASSQVSGGEQFF
TRBV15,-,TRBJ2-7,-,TGTGCCACCAGCAGAGATCATGGGCCCGTCGATGAGCAGTACTTC,CATSRDHGPVDEQYF
TRBV20-1,TRBD1,TRBJ2-3,-,TGCAGTGCTAAACAGGGGTCGGTCCTCACAGATACGCAGTATTTT,CSAKQGSVLTDTQYF
TRBV14,TRBD1,TRBJ1-1,-,TGTGCCGGCAGCCTCACCTGGACAGGGGACACTGAAGCTTTCTTT,CAGSLTWTGDTEAFF
TRBV20-1,TRBD1,TRBJ2-5,-,TGCAGTGCTCCCATGACAGGGGTTAGAGAGACCCAGTACTTC,CSAPMTGVRETQYF
TRBV4-2,-,TRBJ2-1,few,TGTGCCAGCAGCCAAGGGGTTGTAGGGGGTCTTTACAATGAGCAGTTCTTC,CASSQGVVGGLYNEQFF
TRBV4-2,TRBD2,TRBJ2-1,few,TGTGCCAGCAGCCAAGTTTCTAGCGGCCCCGGCAATGAGCAGTTCTTC,CASSQVSSGPGNEQFF
TRBV20-1,-,TRBJ2-3,-,TGCAGTGCCCCCGTTGTGAGGGACGATGAGTATTTT,CSAPVVRDDEYF